These T cell receptor beta chains were read from a single sample in a study of blood T cells in healthy people across ages. Using its own MiXCR run on the 5' RACE reads, TCRdb lists one record per CDR3 protein. The table shows hundreds of thousands of distinct CDR3 sequences, with 20% to 25% occurring only once. These data were also filed under a second study, of T cells of mothers and their children.

Sequencing was carried out using blood. The receptors come from a boy younger than 18 in good health. The CDR3 runs from the conserved cysteine through the conserved F or W. Where a row states a size, it is once, few, many or the class of an expanded clone; other rows omit it.

abundance	v_gene	j_gene	CDR3aa
-	TRBV20-1	TRBJ2-2	CSAREKAGTGELFF
-	TRBV6-1	TRBJ2-7	CASGPVGYEQYF
-	TRBV28	TRBJ2-5	CASRFAGEAETQYF
-	TRBV6-5	TRBJ2-3	CASSYSNPTGGTDTQYF
-	TRBV27	TRBJ2-2	CASSLRTFARSTGELFF
-	TRBV9	TRBJ2-3	CASSALGLAGGRRDTQYF
-	TRBV4-1	TRBJ2-7	CASKRTSGGTSPLYEQYF
few	TRBV7-2	TRBJ1-2	CASSLDLRGYGYTF
few	TRBV20-1	TRBJ2-5	CSARDRETETQYF
-	TRBV20-1	TRBJ2-1	CSASQRGVNEQFF
-	TRBV12-3/TRBV12-4	TRBJ1-4	CAISSGGWAAFELTNEKLFF
many	TRBV20-1	TRBJ1-2	CSAIRTGVYGYTF
-	TRBV7-9	TRBJ2-7	CASLAENYEQYF
-	TRBV6-1	TRBJ2-3	CASSPIGGGAVNTQYF
few	TRBV29-1	TRBJ2-5	CSVVRAAVQETQYF
-	TRBV7-6	TRBJ2-5	CASSRLTSGQETQYF
-	TRBV19	-	CASSIEVAYEQYF
few	TRBV6-1	TRBJ2-5	CASSEVVETQYF
few	TRBV28	TRBJ2-6	CAGTQQLQVSGANVLTF
-	TRBV29-1	-	CSGGTYEQYF
once	TRBV10-3	TRBJ2-5	CAIAQGLQETQYF
-	TRBV7-2	TRBJ2-5	CASSYHDRGLETQYF
-	TRBV29-1	TRBJ2-3	CSVERGGVTDTQYF
-	TRBV3-1	-	CASGQAGGNEQYF
few	TRBV10-3	TRBJ1-5	CAISESQGAEPQHF
-	TRBV28	TRBJ2-2	CASRAKSGKSTGELFF
few	TRBV3-1	TRBJ2-5	CASSQDLLAGVQETQYF
once	TRBV3-1	TRBJ2-1	CASSQDPFSSYNEQFF
few	TRBV5-4	TRBJ2-7	CASSFLGETYEQYF
few	TRBV12-3/TRBV12-4	TRBJ1-1	CASSAKGNPNTEAFF
-	TRBV6-6	TRBJ2-7	CASSYPLSREQCF
-	TRBV3-1	TRBJ2-2	CASSQGLRSGELFF
few	TRBV20-1	TRBJ2-2	CSAKMTSANTGELFF
-	TRBV9	TRBJ2-1	CASSVDLGSYNEQFF
-	TRBV5-1	TRBJ2-3	CASSPAIQYF
few	TRBV11-3	TRBJ2-3	CASRLRGTDTQYF
-	TRBV11-2	TRBJ2-1	CASSLGEEQFF
few	TRBV29-1	TRBJ1-1	CSVEEIGANTEAFF
-	TRBV4-3	TRBJ1-1	CASSQSQWDTDGTEAFF
few	TRBV27	TRBJ2-1	CASSPTTGIGEQFF